This T cell receptor beta chain was identified during a study of T cell repertoires in cytomegalovirus infection. Study-level background: Public TCR beta signatures indicated both CMV infection and matching HLA type. Study findings and constraints: Clonotypes of TCR beta that were HLA-C-restricted and CMV-specific dominated the ex vivo response.

In regard to this clonotype: The antigen is undetermined.

This CDR3 comprises 14 residues. The ends were cut back, 3 bases at V and 3 bases at J, with 10 bases in the middle. Germline loops: CDR1 SGDLS, CDR2 YYNGEE. TCRdb re-analysed the reads in MiXCR, keeping a single row per CDR3 protein. The sample lists approximately 310,000 distinct CDR3 sequences; more than 20% were seen once. Source: cultured PBMCs, taken from culture after CMV antigen stimulation. V and J are TRBV9 and TRBJ1-3, with D possibly being TRBD1 (6 bases). The clonotype originates from a human donor in good health (CMV status not recorded). Some clones in this sample may be carry-over from other donors' samples. This chain's CDR3 is CASSAWTDGNTIYF. Here the CDR3 DNA reads TGTGCCAGCAGCGCGTGGACAGATGGAAACACCATATATTTT.